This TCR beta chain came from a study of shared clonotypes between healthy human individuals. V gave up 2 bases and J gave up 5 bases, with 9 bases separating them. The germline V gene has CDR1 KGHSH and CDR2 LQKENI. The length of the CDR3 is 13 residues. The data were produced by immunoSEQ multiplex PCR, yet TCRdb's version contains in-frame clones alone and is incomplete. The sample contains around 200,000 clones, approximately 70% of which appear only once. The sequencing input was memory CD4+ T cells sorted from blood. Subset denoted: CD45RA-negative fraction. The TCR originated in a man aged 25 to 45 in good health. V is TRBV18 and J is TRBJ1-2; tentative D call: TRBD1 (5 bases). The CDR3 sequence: CASSPKQDYGYTF. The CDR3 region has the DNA TGTGCCAGCTCACCAAAACAGGATTATGGCTACACCTTC.